The T cell receptor (beta chain) under discussion was sequenced for a study of blood T cell repertoires in COVID-19. Study-level information: There were acute and convalescent COVID-19 samples, and they came from the United States, Italy and Spain. Sources were T cells, B-cell-depleted T cells, or PBMCs; the material itself was cDNA or gDNA.

The V and J ends lost 7 bases and 1 base respectively, with 10 bases between them. CDR1 is MGHDK and CDR2 is SYGVNS in the germline V gene. The CDR3 contains 13 residues. Original handling: Amplification of reference gene primers was used by the study to estimate nucleated cell counts. This table comes from immunoSEQ multiplex PCR, and its TCRdb copy is limited to in-frame clones, with some not included. V, J and clone size are taken as reported in that table, and D and trimming were inferred from the DNA itself. The table shows 29,000 or so clones, with 70% to 80% occurring only once. The sample comprised peripheral blood. The sequence derives from a woman aged 65 to 85 with acute or convalescent COVID-19. The chain links TRBV25-1 to TRBJ1-1, with a tentative D call TRBD1 (5 bases). The CDR3 bases are TGTGCCAGCAAGGGGTCTCGGAACACTGAAGCTTTCTTT. Amino acid sequence: CASKGSRNTEAFF. The whole variable domain, filled in from reference TRBV25-1 and TRBJ1-1, reads EADIYQTPRYLVIGTGKKITLECSQTMGHDKMYWYQQDPGMELHLIHYSYGVNSTEKGDLSSESTVSRIRTEHFPLTLESARPSHTSQYLCASKGSRNTEAFFGQGTRLTVV.